This T cell receptor (beta chain) was captured in a study of T cells in Graves' hyperthyroidism and ophthalmopathy. Study conclusions and caveats: Blood also held most thyroid clonotypes expanded beyond 0.001. Ophthalmopathy and stable hyperthyroidism were separated by a 13 V-J model.

V lost 1 base to trimming and J lost 3 bases, with 13 bases between them. Germline lookup yields CDR1 SGHTA and CDR2 FQGNSA. This CDR3 spans 17 amino acids. As concerns this clonotype: The antigen remains unidentified.

TCR beta CDR3 regions were amplified from RNA transcripts. With the HTBI primer set, the TCR CDR3 went through a first round of RT-PCR. Via MiXCR, TCRdb re-called the multiplex PCR reads, giving one row per CDR3 protein. Seen here are 490,000 or so distinct CDR3 sequences, approximately 49% observed once, and the top ten hold roughly 45%. V usage is TRBV7-2 and J usage is TRBJ1-6; D unresolved. This clonotype originated in an adult woman with Graves' disease, either hyperthyroidism or ophthalmopathy (not recorded which). Sequenced material: peripheral blood or thyroid tissue (not recorded which). The CDR3 spells CASSLVAATLYNSPLHF. DNA for the CDR3: TGTGCCAGCAGCTTAGTAGCAGCGACCCTCTATAATTCACCCCTCCACTTT.